This TCR beta chain originates from a study of CD8 T cells in ankylosing spondylitis. The CDR3 sequence is 15 residues long. The junction had 6 bases not matched to a gene; V was cut back by 6 bases and J by 2 bases. About this clonotype: Its antigen remains unknown.

The TCR beta libraries were generated through quantitative 5'-RACE incorporating molecular barcodes. From the 5' RACE reads, TCRdb called clonotypes with MiXCR, one entry per CDR3 protein. This sample has approximately 240,000 distinct CDR3 sequences, with roughly a quarter found just once. The study, taken as a whole, reports: There were earlier reports of some motif variants in reactive arthritis synovial fluid and blood. Significant enrichment of disease-linked clones was reported in matched ankylosing spondylitis synovial fluid. In peripheral blood, disease-linked CD8+ clones occurred at relatively low frequencies.

The sequenced sample consisted of blood, either unsorted or a sorted T cell fraction (not recorded which). The chain has TRBV12-3 or TRBV12-4 and TRBJ2-3, with 9 bases identical to TRBD2. The TCR was taken from a male donor with ankylosing spondylitis or in good health (not recorded which). CDR3 nucleotides: TGTGCCAGCAGCCGGACTAGCGTAAACACAGATACGCAGTATTTT. It encodes CASSRTSVNTDTQYF.